One sample yielded the 12 T cell receptor beta chains listed below, sequenced in a study of regulatory and conventional T cells in breast cancer. MiXCR, run by TCRdb on the PCR reads, gives a single entry per CDR3 protein. The table records 15,000 or so distinct CDR3 sequences, 25% to 40% of them present only once. Sequencing was done on a sample of conventional T cells from blood. These receptors all come from a female donor in good health.

This rearrangement joins TRBV4-2 to TRBJ2-1, with D possibly TRBD2 on 5 matching bases. CDR3 length: 14 residues. Trimming stripped 0 bases from V and 12 bases from J, with 15 bases between. Per the germline V gene, CDR1 is LGHNA and CDR2 is YNFKEQ. Written as DNA, the CDR3 is TGTGCCAGCAGCCAAGACGTCCGGGAACGGGTGCAGTTCTTC. It yields the protein CASSQDVRERVQFF.

By sample share, this clonotype is medium-sized. This chain joins TRBV5-6 and TRBJ1-1; D uncertain. Trimming pared 0 bases from V and 3 bases from J, leaving 15 bases between. This CDR3 has 16 residues. Germline loops: CDR1 SGHDT, CDR2 YYEEEE. CDR3 nucleotide sequence: TGTGCCAGCAGCTTGGCGGCAGCCCGGGCGGACACTGAAGCTTTCTTT. Protein sequence: CASSLAAARADTEAFF.

This clonotype is termed medium-sized (0.01 to 0.1%). This sequence joins TRBV10-3 and TRBJ2-7, with TRBD1 matching over 7 bases. The CDR3 has 12 residues. V gave up 10 bases and J gave up 3 bases; unmatched junction bases: 6. Germline assignment: CDR1 ENHRY and CDR2 SYGVKD. CDR3 DNA sequence: TGTGCCACCGGGGACAGAATCTACGAGCAGTACTTC. Encoded protein: CATGDRIYEQYF.

The chain has TRBV5-1 and TRBJ2-5; D is unresolved. Trimming removed 4 bases at V and 7 bases at J, with 11 bases between. The germline V gene has CDR1 SGHRS and CDR2 YFSETQ. The CDR3 runs 12 residues. In DNA, the CDR3 is TGCGCCAGCAGCCCGAGTGGGGTGACCCAGTACTTC. It codes for CASSPSGVTQYF.

This clonotype was counted a single time. This sequence joins TRBV7-9 and TRBJ1-2; weak D call: TRBD1 (5 bases). V lost 6 bases and J lost 7, with 15 bases in between. CDR3 length equals 13 residues. Germline V gives CDR1 SEHNR, CDR2 FQNEAQ (reference sequence). CDR3: CASSREGPSGYTF. In DNA, the CDR3 is TGTGCCAGCAGTCGGGAGGGGCCCAGTGGCTACACCTTC.

This clonotype was detected only a few times. The V gene is TRBV12-3 or TRBV12-4, the J gene TRBJ1-1; D is possibly TRBD1 (5 bases). This CDR3 region has 15 residues. V lost 6 bases and J 0 bases, leaving 14 bases between the germline ends. The DNA of the CDR3 is TGTGCCAGCAGCCCCTTGGGGGGATTGAACACTGAAGCTTTCTTT. Translating gives CASSPLGGLNTEAFF.

This clonotype was observed a few times. V and J are TRBV9 and TRBJ2-7, with 7 bases fitting TRBD1. CDR1 SGDLS and CDR2 YYNGEE come from the germline V gene. The CDR3 runs to 15 residues. The trim removed 2 bases at V and 4 bases at J, leaving 9 bases unmatched. The CDR3 here is CASSVSPGQTYEQYF. CDR3 DNA: TGTGCCAGCAGCGTTAGTCCGGGACAGACTTACGAGCAGTACTTC.

This clonotype occurred a few times. The chain links TRBV28 to TRBJ2-3; a weak D match, TRBD1 (6 bases). The V gene lost 6 bases and the J gene lost 2 bases, with 15 bases spanning the gap. The CDR3 extends over 15 amino acids. From germline, CDR1 is MDHEN and CDR2 SYDVKM. This CDR3 is CASRLPGHPTDTQYF. The CDR3 DNA reads as TGTGCCAGCAGACTACCGGGACACCCCACAGATACGCAGTATTTT.

This clonotype appeared a few times. J is TRBJ1-5 and V is TRBV12-3 or TRBV12-4; D unresolved. The germline V and J ends were trimmed by 6 bases and 6 bases, with 12 bases remaining between them. The CDR3 has 13 residues. CDR3 DNA: TGTGCCAGCAGCCGAGGACCGTCTCAGCCCCAGCATTTT. This translates into CASSRGPSQPQHF.

The DNA of the CDR3 is TGTGCCATCAGTGGATCCCCCGAGTGGGCGGAGGGGCCCCAGCATTTT. It is translated as CAISGSPEWAEGPQHF. This chain links TRBV10-3 with TRBJ1-5, with D hard to call. The CDR3 is made up of 16 amino acids. Germline V gene sequence: CDR1 ENHRY, CDR2 SYGVKD. Trimming stripped 4 bases from V and 9 bases from J, with 22 bases between.

This clonotype was detected only a few times. The chain recombines TRBV7-2 with TRBJ2-7; possible D gene TRBD1, 6 bases. The CDR3 runs to 15 residues. V lost 5 bases, J lost 1 base, and 15 bases lay in between. The germline gives CDR1 SGHTA, CDR2 FQGNSA. CDR3 residues: CASSKTGLRSYEQYF. The CDR3 DNA reads TGTGCCAGCAGCAAGACAGGACTTCGATCCTACGAGCAGTACTTC. Full variable domain (outside the CDR3, taken from reference TRBV7-2 and TRBJ2-7): GAGVSQSPSNKVTEKGKDVELRCDPISGHTALYWYRQSLGQGLEFLIYFQGNSAPDKSGLPSDRFSAERTGGSVSTLTIQRTQQEDSAVYLCASSKTGLRSYEQYFGPGTRLTVT.

In this sample, this clonotype turned up once. V gene TRBV20-1 combines with J gene TRBJ2-2, with D possibly matching TRBD2 (5 bases). The CDR3 is made up of 14 amino acids. CDR1 DFQATT and CDR2 SNEGSKA come from the germline V gene (reference sequence). V dropped 4 bases and J dropped 1 base, with 10 bases sitting between them. CDR3 sequence (DNA): TGCAGTGCTAAGTACGAGGGGAACACCGGGGAGCTGTTTTTT. Amino acid sequence: CSAKYEGNTGELFF.